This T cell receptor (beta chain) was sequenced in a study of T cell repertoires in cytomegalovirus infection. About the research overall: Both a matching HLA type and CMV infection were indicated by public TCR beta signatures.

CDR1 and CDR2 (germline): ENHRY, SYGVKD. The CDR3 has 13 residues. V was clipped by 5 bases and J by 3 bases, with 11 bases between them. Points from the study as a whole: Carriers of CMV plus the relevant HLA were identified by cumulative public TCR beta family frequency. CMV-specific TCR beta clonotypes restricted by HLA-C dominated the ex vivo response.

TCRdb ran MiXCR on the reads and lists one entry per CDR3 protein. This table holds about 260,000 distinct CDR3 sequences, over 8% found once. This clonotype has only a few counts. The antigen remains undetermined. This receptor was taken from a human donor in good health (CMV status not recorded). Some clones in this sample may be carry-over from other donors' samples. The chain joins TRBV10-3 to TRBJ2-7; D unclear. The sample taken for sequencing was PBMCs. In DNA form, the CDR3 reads TGTGCCATCAGTTCGGTAGGGAACTACGAGCAGTACTTC. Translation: CAISSVGNYEQYF.